This TCR beta chain comes out of a study of T cells in narcolepsy. Only in-frame clones appear in the TCRdb table, and some are missing; sequencing was by immunoSEQ multiplex PCR. Of tens of thousands of clones detected, 80% to 90% appear once; the ten largest clones hold about 1.2%. Trimming shortened V by 0 bases and J by 6 bases, and 12 bases separated the two germline ends. Germline V CDR1 and CDR2: LGHNA, YNFKEQ. This CDR3 is 15 amino acids long. J is TRBJ2-1 and V is TRBV4-2, with D possibly being TRBD2 (6 bases). This clonotype originated in a human donor with narcolepsy. The specimen sequenced was CD45RA- memory CD4+ T cells from PBMCs. The CDR3 sequence is CASSQENRGGNEQFF. The CDR3 DNA reads TGTGCCAGCAGCCAAGAGAATAGGGGAGGCAATGAGCAGTTCTTC.